One T cell receptor beta chain is described in this entry. CDR3 length equals 14 residues. V was pared by 4 bases and J by 9 bases, with 5 bases of the junction left unmatched. Germline-derived CDR1 and CDR2 are SGHRS and YFSETQ. Per the study methods: Reference gene primer amplification yielded estimated nucleated cell counts. TCRdb keeps only in-frame clones here, not all; method: immunoSEQ multiplex PCR. D and trimming come from the DNA, and the V and J calls and clone size come from that table. The table shows 300,000 to 400,000 clones, with roughly 90% occurring only once. These data are taken from a study of blood T cell repertoires in COVID-19. Overall study: Sample material is recorded as cDNA or gDNA derived from T cells, B-cell-depleted T cells, or PBMCs.

Material: PBMCs or T cells enriched from blood (not recorded which). The chain couples TRBV5-1 to TRBJ1-6; TRBD1 aligns across 9 bases. The receptor's source is a man in his sixties who had recovered from COVID-19. CDR3 nucleotides: TGCGCCAGCAGCGCGGGACAGGGCGCTTCACCCCTCCACTTT. Translating it yields CASSAGQGASPLHF. The complete variable domain, with remaining parts taken from reference TRBV5-1 and TRBJ1-6, reads KAGVTQTPRYLIKTRGQQVTLSCSPISGHRSVSWYQQTPGQGLQFLFEYFSETQRNKGNFPGRFSGRQFSNSRSEMNVSTLELGDSALYLCASSAGQGASPLHFGNGTRLTVT.